A single sample is the source of the 32 T cell receptor beta chains below, sequenced in a study of blood T cell repertoires in COVID-19. Some clones are missing from TCRdb's copy, which holds only in-frame ones; the method was immunoSEQ multiplex PCR. The data hold 150,000 to 200,000 clones, with roughly 80% observed a single time. The sequenced material came from peripheral blood. The origin of the receptors is a woman aged 70-85 years with COVID-19, enrolled during active disease.

Only one count was recorded for this clone. The chain has TRBV7-8 and TRBJ2-3, with 7 bases identical to TRBD2. Unmatched junction bases numbered 9, after V lost 0 bases and J lost 3 bases. In germline, CDR1 is SGHVS, CDR2 FQNEAQ. The CDR3 runs 17 residues. The CDR3 nucleotides read TGTGCCAGCAGCTTAGCGCCTGGCGGGAGAGGGACAGATACGCAGTATTTT. As protein: CASSLAPGGRGTDTQYF.

This rearrangement joins TRBV27 to TRBJ2-1; TRBD2 aligns across 9 bases. The CDR3 is made up of 18 amino acids. CDR1 MNHEY and CDR2 SMNVEV come from the germline V gene (reference sequence). The junction had 11 bases not matched to a gene; V was cut back by 5 bases and J by 0 bases. As DNA, the CDR3 is TGTGCCAGCAGTAAACTAGCGGGTGACCAGAGCTCCTACAATGAGCAGTTCTTC. It yields the protein CASSKLAGDQSSYNEQFF.

J is TRBJ2-7 and V is TRBV7-2; 11 nucleotides line up with TRBD1. This CDR3 is built from 16 residues. V shed 3 bases and J 5 bases; nucleotides not matched to a gene: 9. The germline CDR1 and CDR2 sequences are SGHTA and FQGNSA. Here the CDR3 DNA reads TGTGCCAGCAGCTTGGTCCCCGGGACAGGGGGAAACGAGCAGTACTTC. Translated, it gives CASSLVPGTGGNEQYF.

Comment on this clone: An end of the junction does not agree with germline; a read error may underlie this. V is TRBV15 and J is TRBJ2-7; 8 bases are shared with TRBD1. CDR3 length: 16 amino acids. The germline CDR1 and CDR2 sequences are LNHNV and YYDKDF (reference sequence). The CDR3 nucleotides are TGTGCCACCAGCAGAGATAGTCGGGACAGGTCCTTCGAGCAGTACTTC. The encoded protein is CATSRDSRDRSFEQYF. Full variable domain (missing parts from reference TRBV15 and TRBJ2-7): DAMVIQNPRYQVTQFGKPVTLSCSQTLNHNVMYWYQQKSSQAPKLLFHYYDKDFNNEADTPDNFQSRRPNTSFCFLDIRSPGLGDTAMYLCATSRDSRDRSFEQYFGPGTRLTVT.

This chain links TRBV13 with TRBJ2-3, with D perhaps matching TRBD2 (5 bases). The CDR3 has 16 residues. Trimming pared 5 bases from V and 2 bases from J, leaving 17 bases between. Germline CDR1 is PRHDT and CDR2 is FYEKMQ (reference sequence). The CDR3 protein is CASSPPGEGPTDTQYF. CDR3 sequence (DNA): TGTGCCAGCAGCCCCCCGGGCGAGGGCCCCACAGATACGCAGTATTTT.

This sequence joins TRBV28 and TRBJ1-2; TRBD1 might be the D (6 bases). The CDR3 consists of 16 residues. Per germline, CDR1 MDHEN and CDR2 SYDVKM. V was pared by 2 bases and J by 6 bases, with 19 bases between. The CDR3 is CASSLTMGAIQDGYTF. CDR3 DNA: TGTGCCAGCAGTTTAACGATGGGGGCAATTCAAGATGGCTACACCTTC.

This chain joins TRBV4-2 and TRBJ2-2, with D perhaps TRBD2 (5 bases). V gave up 3 bases and J gave up 3 bases, with 8 bases separating them. Per the germline V gene, CDR1 is LGHNA and CDR2 is YNFKEQ. CDR3 length equals 14 residues. DNA for the CDR3: TGTGCCAGCAGCCATCAGAGGGACACCGGGGAGCTGTTTTTT. Its protein is CASSHQRDTGELFF.

The chain couples TRBV29-1 to TRBJ1-4; D remains unclear. Germline CDR1 reads SQVTM; CDR2 reads ANQGSEA. The CDR3 extends over 13 amino acids. V lost 4 bases, J lost 7 bases, and 13 bases lay in between. As DNA, the CDR3 is TGCAGCGTTGCCCGGGATCCGGGTGAAAAACTGTTTTTT. It yields the protein CSVARDPGEKLFF.

The CDR3 DNA follows: TGTGCCAGCGCCTATATGAACACTGAAGCTTTCTTT. This gives the protein CASAYMNTEAFF. The rearrangement uses TRBV7-9 and TRBJ1-1; D is unresolved. Per the germline V gene, CDR1 is SEHNR and CDR2 is FQNEAQ (reference sequence). The CDR3 has 12 residues. V lost 8 bases, J lost 0 bases, and 7 bases lay in between.

The chain uses TRBV4-2 and TRBJ2-7, with TRBD2 as a possible D gene (6 bases). This CDR3 has 14 amino acids. From germline, CDR1 is LGHNA and CDR2 YNFKEQ. Trimming took 0 bases from V and 3 from J, leaving 9 bases between them. The CDR3 here is CASSQDRRGYEQYF. The CDR3 DNA reads TGTGCCAGCAGCCAAGATAGGCGGGGCTACGAGCAGTACTTC.

The chain is built from TRBV7-3 and TRBJ2-1, with 9 bases aligning to TRBD2. The trim removed 5 bases at V and 5 bases at J, leaving 7 bases unmatched. The CDR3 totals 15 residues. In germline, CDR1 is SGHTA, CDR2 FQGTGA. The CDR3 loop is CASSQTSGANNEQFF. CDR3 nucleotides: TGTGCCAGCAGCCAGACTAGCGGAGCTAACAATGAGCAGTTCTTC.

The chain has TRBV5-1 and TRBJ2-1; TRBD2 is a possible D gene (5 bases). V was cut by 0 bases and J by 4 bases, with 11 bases left in between. This CDR3 is 15 amino acids long. Germline assignment: CDR1 SGHRS and CDR2 YFSETQ. CDR3 in DNA: TGCGCCAGCAGCTTGGCTGGACTCCCTTACAATGAGCAGTTCTTC. Translated, it gives CASSLAGLPYNEQFF.

Only one count was recorded for this clone. The chain uses TRBV28 and TRBJ2-1, with TRBD2 matching over 7 bases. This CDR3 region has 16 residues. Germline CDR1 is MDHEN and CDR2 is SYDVKM. V lost 5 bases and J lost 2; bases outside the gene matches: 9. This CDR3 is CASSPYPSGTYNEQFF. The CDR3, as DNA: TGTGCCAGCAGTCCCTATCCCAGCGGGACCTACAATGAGCAGTTCTTC. Combining the CDR3 with reference TRBV28 and TRBJ2-1 gives the whole variable domain DVKVTQSSRYLVKRTGEKVFLECVQDMDHENMFWYRQDPGLGLRLIYFSYDVKMKEKGDIPEGYSVSREKKERFSLILESASTNQTSMYLCASSPYPSGTYNEQFFGPGTRLTVL.

Here the CDR3 DNA reads TGTGCCACCAGTGATCCCGGGACAGGGGACAATGAGCAGTTCTTC. It codes for CATSDPGTGDNEQFF. The chain uses TRBV24-1 and TRBJ2-1; TRBD1 agrees at 10 bases. This CDR3 is 15 amino acids long. Germline CDR1 reads KGHDR; CDR2 reads SFDVKD. After removal of 3 bases from V and 5 bases from J, the junction contained 3 bases not matched to a gene.

This chain links TRBV5-4 with TRBJ2-7; D might be TRBD2 (5 bases). This CDR3 is 14 amino acids long. Germline V CDR1 and CDR2: SGHNT, YYREEE (reference sequence). V was shortened by 2 bases and J by 0 bases, with 9 bases between the two germline ends. The CDR3 protein is CASSFRGLSYEQYF. CDR3 DNA: TGTGCCAGCAGCTTTCGGGGTCTCTCCTACGAGCAGTACTTC.

The DNA of the CDR3 is TGTGCCAGCAGTGAACTGAGGATAACTAATGAAAAACTGTTTTTT. Protein product: CASSELRITNEKLFF. The chain uses TRBV25-1 and TRBJ1-4; D remains unclear. Per germline, CDR1 MGHDK and CDR2 SYGVNS. V was clipped by 2 bases and J by 1 base, with 8 bases between them. This CDR3 region has 15 residues.

The chain employs TRBV19 and TRBJ2-1; a weak D match, TRBD2 (6 bases). V was clipped by 6 bases and J by 6 bases, with 12 bases between them. This CDR3 comprises 13 residues. Germline V gives CDR1 LNHDA, CDR2 SQIVND (reference sequence). CDR3 coding DNA: TGTGCCAGTAGGAGGGAGGCGTCCAATGAGCAGTTCTTC. This codes for CASRREASNEQFF.

The sample holds a few counts of this clone. This chain links TRBV5-8 with TRBJ2-7, with D unclear. V was trimmed by 4 bases and J by 0 bases, leaving 11 bases between them. CDR1 SGHTS and CDR2 YDEGEE come from the germline V gene. The CDR3 length is 14 residues. CDR3 nucleotides: TGTGCCAGCAGCGGCACGTTTGTCTCCTACGAGCAGTACTTC. Translated, it gives CASSGTFVSYEQYF.

CDR3 sequence: CASSLGLAGIYNEQFF. The CDR3 region has the DNA TGCGCCAGCAGCTTGGGGCTAGCGGGGATCTACAATGAGCAGTTCTTC. The chain links TRBV5-1 to TRBJ2-1; 9 positions match TRBD2. This CDR3 is 16 amino acids long. J lost 3 bases, V lost 0 bases, and 4 bases had no gene match. CDR1 is SGHRS, CDR2 YFSETQ, per germline.

The V call is TRBV5-1, the J call TRBJ2-5, with D possibly being TRBD2 (6 bases). Germline V gene lookup returns CDR1 SGHRS and CDR2 YFSETQ. The CDR3 runs 15 residues. V lost 2 bases and J 1 base, leaving 12 bases between the germline ends. CDR3 sequence reads: CASSLTPGGQETQYF. CDR3 coding DNA: TGCGCCAGCAGCTTAACCCCCGGGGGCCAAGAGACCCAGTACTTC.

V and J are TRBV30 and TRBJ2-2, with TRBD1 as a possible D gene (5 bases). The length of the CDR3 is 13 residues. CDR1 is GTSNPN and CDR2 is SVGIG in the germline V gene (reference sequence). V lost 2 bases and J lost 7, with 11 bases in between. CDR3: CAWSLWGGGELFF. CDR3 nucleotide sequence: TGTGCCTGGAGTCTATGGGGCGGCGGGGAGCTGTTTTTT.

This clone was detected only once. The chain has TRBV7-2 and TRBJ1-1; 8 bases fit TRBD1. Per germline, CDR1 SGHTA and CDR2 FQGNSA. V was pared by 8 bases and J by 5 bases, with 7 bases of the junction left unmatched. The CDR3 runs 13 residues. The CDR3 protein is CASGGQGTTEAFF. Here the CDR3 DNA reads TGTGCCAGCGGAGGACAGGGAACGACTGAAGCTTTCTTT.

This clone was seen a single time. The chain carries TRBV7-2 and TRBJ2-7, with 8 bases matching TRBD1. Per germline, CDR1 SGHTA and CDR2 FQGNSA. The V gene end was trimmed by 1 base and the J gene end by 4 bases; junction bases not matched to a gene: 9. The length of the CDR3 is 16 residues. CDR3 nucleotide sequence: TGTGCCAGCAGCTTAGATTCAGGGGGCGCGAGGTACGAGCAGTACTTC. Its protein is CASSLDSGGARYEQYF.

The chain joins TRBV5-5 to TRBJ2-5; 7 bases map to TRBD1. Germline CDR1 and CDR2: SGHKS and YYEKEE (reference sequence). V was pared by 1 base and J by 2 bases, with 2 bases of the junction left unmatched. The CDR3 extends over 14 amino acids. CDR3 protein: CASSLRGLQETQYF. The CDR3 DNA is TGTGCCAGCAGCTTGAGGGGGCTGCAAGAGACCCAGTACTTC. The full variable domain, rest sourced from reference TRBV5-5 and TRBJ2-5, is DAGVTQSPTHLIKTRGQQVTLRCSPISGHKSVSWYQQVLGQGPQFIFQYYEKEERGRGNFPDRFSARQFPNYSSELNVNALLLGDSALYLCASSLRGLQETQYFGPGTRLLVL.

The V gene is TRBV9, the J gene TRBJ2-5; no definite D call. This CDR3 has 13 amino acids. Germline V gives CDR1 SGDLS, CDR2 YYNGEE. Trimming pared 0 bases from V and 4 bases from J, leaving 7 bases between. The CDR3 here is CASSVGQVETQYF. DNA for the CDR3: TGTGCCAGCAGCGTAGGGCAGGTAGAGACCCAGTACTTC.

The chain uses TRBV29-1 and TRBJ2-5, with D possibly TRBD2 on 5 matching bases. Trimming removed 6 bases at V and 5 bases at J, with 13 bases between. The germline CDR1 and CDR2 sequences are SQVTM and ANQGSEA. The CDR3 loop spans 12 amino acids. The CDR3 here is CSVRQEVETQYF. In nucleotides, the CDR3 is TGCAGCGTGAGGCAGGAGGTGGAGACCCAGTACTTC. Looking up the rest from reference TRBV29-1 and TRBJ2-5 gives the full variable domain: SAVISQKPSRDICQRGTSLTIQCQVDSQVTMMFWYRQQPGQSLTLIATANQGSEATYESGFVIDKFPISRPNLTFSTLTVSNMSPEDSSIYLCSVRQEVETQYFGPGTRLLVL.

The chain employs TRBV3-1 (or the pseudogene TRBV3-2) and TRBJ1-2; 7 nucleotides align to TRBD1. The V segment lost 8 bases and the J segment 4 bases; nucleotides outside the gene matches: 10. Looked up from germline, CDR1 is LGHDT and CDR2 is YNNKEL (reference sequence). The CDR3 contains 14 residues. The CDR3 sequence is CASSPRQGSYGYTF. Written as DNA, the CDR3 is TGTGCCAGCTCGCCGAGACAGGGCTCCTATGGCTACACCTTC.

This clone turned up a few times. The chain links TRBV6-5 to TRBJ2-2; D may be TRBD1 (6 bases). The CDR3 runs 16 residues. With 0 bases removed from V and 4 bases from J, the gap between germline ends came to 12 bases. Germline values: CDR1 MNHEY, CDR2 SVGAGI. CDR3 coding DNA: TGTGCCAGCAGTTACTCTGGGACACCACTCACCGGGGAGCTGTTTTTT. Amino acids: CASSYSGTPLTGELFF.

V is TRBV28 and J is TRBJ2-3, with D possibly TRBD2 on 6 matching bases. The germline V gene encodes CDR1 MDHEN and CDR2 SYDVKM. CDR3 length: 14 amino acids. Trimming cost V 5 bases and J 6 bases, with 15 bases left between them. CDR3 region: CASSQQRALDTQYF. The CDR3 DNA reads TGTGCCAGCAGTCAGCAGCGGGCTCTGGATACGCAGTATTTT.

This chain joins TRBV19 and TRBJ1-1, with 8 bases aligning to TRBD1. The CDR3 runs to 15 residues. Germline CDR1 LNHDA, CDR2 SQIVND (reference sequence). V dropped 9 bases and J dropped 1; count of bases not matched to a gene: 10. The CDR3 sequence: CASTYFQGANTEAFF. For the CDR3, the DNA is TGTGCCAGCACCTATTTCCAGGGGGCGAACACTGAAGCTTTCTTT.

This clone has only a few counts. The chain recombines TRBV4-1 with TRBJ2-1; 7 positions agree with TRBD2. From germline, CDR1 is MGHRA and CDR2 YSYEKL. The CDR3 contains 15 residues. The trim removed 1 base at V and 5 bases at J, leaving 5 bases unmatched. The CDR3 here is CASSQVSGTDNEQFF. The CDR3 bases are TGCGCCAGCAGCCAAGTAAGCGGGACGGACAATGAGCAGTTCTTC.

CDR3 nucleotide sequence: TGCGCCAGCAGCCAAGAAGGAGGGGTCGGGGAGCTGTTTTTT. Protein product: CASSQEGGVGELFF. The genes are TRBV4-1 and TRBJ2-2; perhaps TRBD2 as D (6 bases). The CDR3 has 14 amino acids. The germline CDR1 and CDR2 sequences are MGHRA and YSYEKL. Trimming removed 0 bases from V and 7 bases from J, with 9 bases in between.